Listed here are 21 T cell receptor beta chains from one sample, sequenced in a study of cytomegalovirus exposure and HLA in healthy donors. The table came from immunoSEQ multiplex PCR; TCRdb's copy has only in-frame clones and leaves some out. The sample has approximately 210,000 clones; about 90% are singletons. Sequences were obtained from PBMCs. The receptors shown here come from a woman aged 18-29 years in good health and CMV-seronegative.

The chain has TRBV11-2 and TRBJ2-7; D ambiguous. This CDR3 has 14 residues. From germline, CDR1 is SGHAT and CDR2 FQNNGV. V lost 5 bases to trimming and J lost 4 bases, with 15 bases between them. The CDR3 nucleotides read TGTGCCAGCAGCCAACCCCCGTGGAGTTACGAGCAGTACTTC. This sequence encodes CASSQPPWSYEQYF. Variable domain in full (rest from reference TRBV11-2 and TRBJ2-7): EAGVAQSPRYKIIEKRQSVAFWCNPISGHATLYWYQQILGQGPKLLIQFQNNGVVDDSQLPKDRFSAERLKGVDSTLKIQPAKLEDSAVYLCASSQPPWSYEQYFGPGTRLTVT.

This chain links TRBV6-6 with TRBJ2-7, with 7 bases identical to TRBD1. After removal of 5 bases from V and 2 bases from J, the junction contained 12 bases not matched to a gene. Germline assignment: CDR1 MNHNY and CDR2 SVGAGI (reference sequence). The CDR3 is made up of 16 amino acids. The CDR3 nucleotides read TGTGCCAGCAGTCAGCCGGGACAGAGGATCGCCTACGAGCAGTACTTC. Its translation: CASSQPGQRIAYEQYF.

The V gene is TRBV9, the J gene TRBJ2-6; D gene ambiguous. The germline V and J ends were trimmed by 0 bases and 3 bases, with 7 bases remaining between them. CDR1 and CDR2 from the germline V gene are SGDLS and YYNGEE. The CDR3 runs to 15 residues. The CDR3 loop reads CASSVVGVGANVLTF. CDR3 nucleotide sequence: TGTGCCAGCAGCGTAGTAGGAGTTGGGGCCAACGTCCTGACTTTC.

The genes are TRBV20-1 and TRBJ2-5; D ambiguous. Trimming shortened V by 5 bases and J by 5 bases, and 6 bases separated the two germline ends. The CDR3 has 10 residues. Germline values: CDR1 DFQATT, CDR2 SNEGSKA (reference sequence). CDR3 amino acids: CSAAGETQYF. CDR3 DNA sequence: TGCAGTGCTGCCGGGGAGACCCAGTACTTC.

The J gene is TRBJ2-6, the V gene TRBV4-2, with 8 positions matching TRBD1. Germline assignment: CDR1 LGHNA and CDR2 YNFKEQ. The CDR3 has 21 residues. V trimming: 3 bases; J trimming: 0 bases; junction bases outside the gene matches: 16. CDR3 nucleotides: TGTGCCAGCAGCCAGAAACCGAAAATACAGGGGGACAGCTCTGGGGCCAACGTCCTGACTTTC. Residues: CASSQKPKIQGDSSGANVLTF.

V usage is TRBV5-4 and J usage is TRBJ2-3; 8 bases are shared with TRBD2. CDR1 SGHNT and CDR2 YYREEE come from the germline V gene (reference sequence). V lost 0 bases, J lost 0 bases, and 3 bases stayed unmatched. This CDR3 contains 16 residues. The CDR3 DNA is TGTGCCAGCAGCTTGGGGACTAGCTGGAGCACAGATACGCAGTATTTT. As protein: CASSLGTSWSTDTQYF.

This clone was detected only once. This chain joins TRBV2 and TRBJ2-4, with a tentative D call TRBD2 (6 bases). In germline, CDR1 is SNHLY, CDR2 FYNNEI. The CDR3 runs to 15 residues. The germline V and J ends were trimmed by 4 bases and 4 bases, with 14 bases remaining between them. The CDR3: CASSVVGGGKNIQYF. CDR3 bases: TGTGCCAGCAGTGTGGTGGGAGGAGGGAAAAACATTCAGTACTTC. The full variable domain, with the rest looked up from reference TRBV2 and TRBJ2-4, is EPEVTQTPSHQVTQMGQEVILRCVPISNHLYFYWYRQILGQKVEFLVSFYNNEISEKSEIFDDQFSVERPDGSNFTLKIRSTKLEDSAMYFCASSVVGGGKNIQYFGAGTRLSVL.

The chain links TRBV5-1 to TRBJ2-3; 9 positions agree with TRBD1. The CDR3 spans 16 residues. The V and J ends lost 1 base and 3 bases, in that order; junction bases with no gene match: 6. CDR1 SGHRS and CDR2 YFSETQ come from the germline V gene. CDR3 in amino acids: CASSLPGQGGTDTQYF. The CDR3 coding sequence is TGCGCCAGCAGCTTGCCGGGACAGGGAGGGACAGATACGCAGTATTTT.

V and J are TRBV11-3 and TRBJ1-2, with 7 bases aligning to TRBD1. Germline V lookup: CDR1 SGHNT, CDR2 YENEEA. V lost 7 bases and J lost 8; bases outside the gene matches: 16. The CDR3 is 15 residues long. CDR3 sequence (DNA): TGTGCCAGCAAACCAACCGGGACAGCCTATAAAGGCTACACCTTC. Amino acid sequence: CASKPTGTAYKGYTF.

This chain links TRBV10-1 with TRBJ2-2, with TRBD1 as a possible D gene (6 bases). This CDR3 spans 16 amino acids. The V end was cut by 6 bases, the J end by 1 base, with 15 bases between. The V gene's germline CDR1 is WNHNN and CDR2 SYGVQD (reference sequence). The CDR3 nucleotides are TGCGCCAGCAGCGAGATCCTCAGGGGGAACACCGGGGAGCTGTTTTTT. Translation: CASSEILRGNTGELFF.

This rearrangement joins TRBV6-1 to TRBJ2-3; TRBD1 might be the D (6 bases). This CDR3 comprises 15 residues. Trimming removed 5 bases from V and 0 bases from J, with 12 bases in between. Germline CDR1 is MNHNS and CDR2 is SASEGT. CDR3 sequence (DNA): TGTGCCAGCAGTAAACAGGGTACTAGCACAGATACGCAGTATTTT. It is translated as CASSKQGTSTDTQYF.

Here the CDR3 DNA reads TGCAGTGCCCCGGGGGAGTCTGAAGCTTTCTTT. Translation gives CSAPGESEAFF. The rearrangement joins TRBV20-1 to TRBJ1-1, with a weak D call TRBD1 (5 bases). Per the germline V gene, CDR1 is DFQATT and CDR2 is SNEGSKA (reference sequence). The V and J ends lost 6 bases and 6 bases respectively, with 11 bases between them. The CDR3 sequence is 11 residues long.

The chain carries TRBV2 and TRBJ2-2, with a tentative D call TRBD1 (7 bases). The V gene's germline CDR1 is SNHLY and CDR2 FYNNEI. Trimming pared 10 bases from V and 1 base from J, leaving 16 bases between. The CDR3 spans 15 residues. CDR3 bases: TGTGCCACAGGGGGGCGGTCGGGGAACACCGGGGAGCTGTTTTTT. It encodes CATGGRSGNTGELFF.

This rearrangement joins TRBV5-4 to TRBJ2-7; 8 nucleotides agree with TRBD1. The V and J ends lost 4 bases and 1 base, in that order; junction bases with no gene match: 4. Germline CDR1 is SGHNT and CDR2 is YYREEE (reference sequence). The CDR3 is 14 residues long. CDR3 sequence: CASSHRDRSYEQYF. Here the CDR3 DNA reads TGTGCCAGCAGCCACCGGGACAGGTCCTACGAGCAGTACTTC.

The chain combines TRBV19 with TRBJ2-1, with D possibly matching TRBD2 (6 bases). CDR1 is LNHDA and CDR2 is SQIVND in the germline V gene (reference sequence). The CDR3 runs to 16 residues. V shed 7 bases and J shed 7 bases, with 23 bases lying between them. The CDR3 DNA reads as TGTGCCAGTAATACTTTGCTTGGGGGGATAGAGAATGAGCAGTTCTTC. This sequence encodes CASNTLLGGIENEQFF.

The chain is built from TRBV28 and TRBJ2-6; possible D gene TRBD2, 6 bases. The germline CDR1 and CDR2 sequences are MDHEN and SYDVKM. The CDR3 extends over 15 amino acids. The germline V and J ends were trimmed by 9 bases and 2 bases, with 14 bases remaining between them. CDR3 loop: CASHRRGAGANVLTF. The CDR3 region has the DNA TGTGCCAGTCACCGGAGGGGTGCTGGGGCCAACGTCCTGACTTTC.

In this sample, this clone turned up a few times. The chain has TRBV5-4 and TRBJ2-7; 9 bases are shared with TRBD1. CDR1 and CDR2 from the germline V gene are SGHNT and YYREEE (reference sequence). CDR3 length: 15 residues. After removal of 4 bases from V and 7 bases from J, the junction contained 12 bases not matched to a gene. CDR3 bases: TGTGCCAGCAGCCGGACTGGACAGGGGCGGTGGGAGCAGTACTTC. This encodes CASSRTGQGRWEQYF.

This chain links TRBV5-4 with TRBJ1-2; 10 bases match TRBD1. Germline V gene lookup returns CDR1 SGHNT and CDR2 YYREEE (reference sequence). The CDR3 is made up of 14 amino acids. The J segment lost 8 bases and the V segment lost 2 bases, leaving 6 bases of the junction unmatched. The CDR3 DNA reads TGTGCCAGCAGCTTAGGGACAGGGGTGAGAGGCTACACCTTC. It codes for CASSLGTGVRGYTF.

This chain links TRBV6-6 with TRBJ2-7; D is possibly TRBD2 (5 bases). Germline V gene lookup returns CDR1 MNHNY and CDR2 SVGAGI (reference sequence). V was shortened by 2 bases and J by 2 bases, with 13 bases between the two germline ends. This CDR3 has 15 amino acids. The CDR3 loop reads CASSYGREYTYEQYF. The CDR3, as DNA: TGTGCCAGCAGTTACGGTCGGGAATACACCTACGAGCAGTACTTC.

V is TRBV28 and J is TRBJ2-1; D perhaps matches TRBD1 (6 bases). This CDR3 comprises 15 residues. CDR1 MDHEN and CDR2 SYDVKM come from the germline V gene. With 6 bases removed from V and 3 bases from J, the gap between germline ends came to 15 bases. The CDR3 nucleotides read TGTGCCAGCAGAGCTGGAGGCAGGGGCTACAATGAGCAGTTCTTC. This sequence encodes CASRAGGRGYNEQFF.

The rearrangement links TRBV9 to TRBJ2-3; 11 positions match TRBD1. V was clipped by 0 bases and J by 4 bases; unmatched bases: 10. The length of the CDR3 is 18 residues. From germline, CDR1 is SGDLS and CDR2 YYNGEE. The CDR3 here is CASSVEGQDRGPSDTQYF. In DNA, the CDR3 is TGTGCCAGCAGCGTAGAGGGCCAGGACAGGGGGCCGTCAGATACGCAGTATTTT. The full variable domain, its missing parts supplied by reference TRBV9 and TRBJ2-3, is DSGVTQTPKHLITATGQRVTLRCSPRSGDLSVYWYQQSLDQGLQFLIQYYNGEERAKGNILERFSAQQFPDLHSELNLSSLELGDSALYFCASSVEGQDRGPSDTQYFGPGTRLTVL.